Presented here are 23 T cell receptor beta chains from one specimen sequenced in a study of cytotoxic CD8 clonotypes in ibrutinib-treated CLL. The table came from immunoSEQ multiplex PCR; TCRdb's copy has only in-frame clones and leaves some out. The table has about 9,000 clones, 70% to 75% seen once; the top ten hold roughly 40%. The sequences come from PBMCs, collected before ibrutinib treatment. Every receptor here comes from a human donor with chronic lymphocytic leukemia.

This chain connects TRBV11-2 to TRBJ1-2, with TRBD1 matching 7 bases. Per germline, CDR1 SGHAT and CDR2 FQNNGV. The V and J ends lost 5 bases and 5 bases, in that order; junction bases with no gene match: 14. The CDR3 contains 16 residues. CDR3 sequence reads: CASSPRGRTGHYGYTF. In DNA form, the CDR3 reads TGTGCCAGCAGCCCACGGGGAAGGACAGGACATTATGGCTACACCTTC.

The chain uses TRBV7-9 and TRBJ2-5; D uncertain. This CDR3 has 12 residues. V gave up 1 base and J gave up 4 bases, with 4 bases separating them. Germline CDR1 SEHNR, CDR2 FQNEAQ (reference sequence). The CDR3 sequence is CASSLESETQYF. The CDR3 bases are TGTGCCAGCAGCTTAGAGTCAGAGACCCAGTACTTC.

This clone is a singleton in its sample. CDR3 sequence: CASSLLGTGNTEAFF. CDR3 bases: TGTGCCAGCAGCTTACTAGGGACAGGAAACACTGAAGCTTTCTTT. The chain links TRBV7-9 to TRBJ1-1; the match to TRBD1 covers 8 bases. V trimming: 2 bases; J trimming: 2 bases; junction bases outside the gene matches: 4. CDR3 length equals 15 residues. Germline V gene sequence: CDR1 SEHNR, CDR2 FQNEAQ (reference sequence).

The J gene is TRBJ2-7, the V gene TRBV11-2, with D possibly TRBD1 on 5 matching bases. Germline assignment: CDR1 SGHAT and CDR2 FQNNGV. V was pared by 5 bases and J by 6 bases, with 11 bases between. The CDR3 is 12 residues long. CDR3 in amino acids: CASSTGNGEQYF. The CDR3 DNA reads TGTGCCAGCAGCACAGGTAACGGCGAGCAGTACTTC.

This clone has just a few counts. The genes are TRBV28 and TRBJ1-3, with a possible D match to TRBD1 (6 bases). V was cut by 0 bases and J by 0 bases, with 6 bases left in between. Germline V gene data show CDR1 as MDHEN and CDR2 as SYDVKM. The CDR3 length is 15 residues. This chain's CDR3 is CASSLWGASGNTIYF. Here the CDR3 DNA reads TGTGCCAGCAGTTTATGGGGGGCCTCTGGAAACACCATATATTTT.

V is TRBV2 and J is TRBJ2-2, with 11 bases aligning to TRBD2. Germline values: CDR1 SNHLY, CDR2 FYNNEI. CDR3 length: 15 amino acids. After removal of 8 bases from V and 8 bases from J, the junction contained 10 bases not matched to a gene. In nucleotides, the CDR3 is TGTGCCAGCTCCCTAGCGGGAGGTGATGTAGGGGAGCTGTTTTTT. Protein: CASSLAGGDVGELFF.

The rearrangement uses TRBV28 and TRBJ2-7; 12 bases are shared with TRBD2. The V gene end was trimmed by 4 bases and the J gene end by 5 bases; junction bases not matched to a gene: 9. Germline lookup yields CDR1 MDHEN and CDR2 SYDVKM. This CDR3 contains 16 residues. As DNA, the CDR3 is TGTGCCAGCAGTTCCCACCCGGGACTAGCGGGCCACGAGCAGTACTTC. It encodes CASSSHPGLAGHEQYF.

Relative to its sample, this clone is medium-sized. V is TRBV15 and J is TRBJ1-6; no firm D call. The CDR3 consists of 13 residues. The ends were cut back, 3 bases at V and 9 bases at J, with 9 bases in the middle. The V gene's germline CDR1 is LNHNV and CDR2 YYDKDF (reference sequence). The CDR3 loop reads CATSSLPGSPLHF. The CDR3 DNA sequence: TGTGCCACCAGCAGCCTCCCCGGTTCACCCCTCCACTTT.

The chain employs TRBV27 and TRBJ1-3; tentative D call: TRBD1 (5 bases). The CDR3 is 14 residues long. Trimming removed 4 bases at V and 2 bases at J, with 9 bases between. In germline, CDR1 is MNHEY, CDR2 SMNVEV (reference sequence). CDR3 loop: CASSSPGAGNTIYF. CDR3 in DNA: TGTGCCAGCAGTTCACCGGGGGCTGGAAACACCATATATTTT.

The CDR3 DNA reads as TGTGCCAGCAGTCCCCGTAGGGACACTGAAGCTTTCTTT. Amino acid sequence: CASSPRRDTEAFF. The chain combines TRBV6-1 with TRBJ1-1; D gene uncertain. From germline, CDR1 is MNHNS and CDR2 SASEGT. The CDR3 is made up of 13 amino acids. The germline V and J ends were trimmed by 5 bases and 3 bases, with 10 bases remaining between them.

V usage is TRBV5-6 and J usage is TRBJ1-4; 8 bases align to TRBD1. In germline, CDR1 is SGHDT, CDR2 YYEEEE. The CDR3 sequence is 13 residues long. V was clipped by 5 bases and J by 12 bases; unmatched bases: 9. CDR3 in DNA: TGTGCCAGCAGAGACTACAGGGGGTGGGAACTGTTTTTT. Encoded protein: CASRDYRGWELFF. Supplemented by reference TRBV5-6 and TRBJ1-4, the full variable domain reads DAGVTQSPTHLIKTRGQQVTLRCSPKSGHDTVSWYQQALGQGPQFIFQYYEEEERQRGNFPDRFSGHQFPNYSSELNVNALLLGDSALYLCASRDYRGWELFFGSGTQLSVL.

The rearrangement uses TRBV27 and TRBJ1-1, with TRBD1 as a possible D gene (5 bases). This CDR3 spans 13 amino acids. The V end was cut by 6 bases, the J end by 6 bases, with 14 bases between. Germline V gene data show CDR1 as MNHEY and CDR2 as SMNVEV (reference sequence). The CDR3 loop reads CASRKDRRAEAFF. CDR3 coding DNA: TGTGCCAGCAGGAAAGACAGACGGGCTGAAGCTTTCTTT.

In its sample, this clone was seen a few times. The rearrangement links TRBV6-6 to TRBJ1-2, with a tentative D call TRBD1 (5 bases). There are 12 residues in the CDR3. V dropped 6 bases and J dropped 7 bases, with 12 bases sitting between them. Germline loops: CDR1 MNHNY, CDR2 SVGAGI (reference sequence). The CDR3 nucleotides are TGTGCCAGCAGATCAGGGTTTTTTGGCTACACCTTC. Protein: CASRSGFFGYTF.

The rearrangement uses TRBV10-2 and TRBJ2-2; TRBD1 or TRBD2 may be the D gene (5 bases each). Trimming cost V 8 bases and J 1 base, with 11 bases left between them. Germline CDR1 reads WSHSY; CDR2 reads SAAADI. The CDR3 is made up of 14 amino acids. The CDR3 DNA sequence: TGCGCCAGCGGGGGTGGACTGAACACCGGGGAGCTGTTTTTT. It yields the protein CASGGGLNTGELFF.

The V and J genes are TRBV5-1 and TRBJ2-7, with TRBD2 matching over 10 bases. The V gene end was trimmed by 2 bases and the J gene end by 2 bases; junction bases not matched to a gene: 7. The CDR3 extends over 16 amino acids. Germline CDR1 and CDR2: SGHRS and YFSETQ. Here the CDR3 DNA reads TGCGCCAGCAGCTTAACTAGCGGGGTTCCCCCCTACGAGCAGTACTTC. This sequence encodes CASSLTSGVPPYEQYF.

The chain employs TRBV21-1 and TRBJ1-1; TRBD1, as called in the table, went unchecked against the DNA. TRBV21-1 is labeled a pseudogene. CDR3 length equals 15 residues. CDR3 nucleotides: TGTGCCAGCAGCAATTCGACCAGGGGTGGCACTGAAGCTTTCTTT. Translation gives CASSNSTRGGTEAFF.

The sample holds one count of this clone. The chain uses TRBV6-1 and TRBJ2-7; D remains unclear. The length of the CDR3 is 14 residues. In germline, CDR1 is MNHNS, CDR2 SASEGT. V dropped 2 bases and J dropped 0 bases, with 8 bases sitting between them. The CDR3 sequence: CASSENFLSYEQYF. The DNA for the CDR3 is TGTGCCAGCAGTGAAAATTTTCTCTCCTACGAGCAGTACTTC.

V is TRBV5-5 and J is TRBJ2-7; unclear D gene. The germline gives CDR1 SGHKS, CDR2 YYEKEE (reference sequence). The V end lost 0 bases, the J end lost 3 bases, and 4 bases lay between the germline ends. This CDR3 is built from 12 residues. CDR3 DNA sequence: TGTGCCAGCAGCTTGGTGGGCTACGAGCAGTACTTC. It codes for CASSLVGYEQYF.

This clone was observed once. V is TRBV27 and J is TRBJ2-1, with D uncertain. The V end lost 3 bases, the J end lost 3 bases, and 6 bases lay between the germline ends. In germline, CDR1 is MNHEY, CDR2 SMNVEV (reference sequence). The CDR3 runs to 13 residues. Here the CDR3 DNA reads TGTGCCAGCAGTTTGGAAGGCTACAATGAGCAGTTCTTC. Amino acids: CASSLEGYNEQFF.

J is TRBJ1-1 and V is TRBV28; D gene unclear. The CDR3 spans 13 residues. Germline-derived CDR1 and CDR2 are MDHEN and SYDVKM. V was cut by 7 bases and J by 1 base, with 10 bases left in between. CDR3 coding DNA: TGTGCCAGCACAGAGACTCGGAACACTGAAGCTTTCTTT. This translates into CASTETRNTEAFF.

This chain links TRBV6-1 with TRBJ2-5, with 10 bases that match TRBD1. The germline V gene has CDR1 MNHNS and CDR2 SASEGT. Trimming cost V 3 bases and J 5 bases; bases outside gene matches: 6. This CDR3 is built from 15 residues. CDR3 in amino acids: CASSDETGGRETQYF. CDR3 in DNA: TGTGCCAGCAGTGATGAGACAGGGGGCCGGGAGACCCAGTACTTC.

V and J are TRBV18 and TRBJ2-1; D ambiguous. The CDR3 is 13 residues long. The V and J ends lost 6 bases and 9 bases respectively, with 15 bases between them. Germline V gives CDR1 KGHSH, CDR2 LQKENI. The CDR3 loop reads CASSLGPITEQFF. CDR3 in DNA: TGTGCCAGCTCCCTCGGACCTATCACTGAGCAGTTCTTC.

The V call is TRBV28, the J call TRBJ1-2; D may be TRBD1 (5 bases). V was shortened by 3 bases and J by 4 bases, with 12 bases between the two germline ends. From germline, CDR1 is MDHEN and CDR2 SYDVKM. This CDR3 is built from 14 residues. The chain's CDR3 is CASSFRGLPYGYTF. As DNA, the CDR3 is TGTGCCAGCAGTTTCCGGGGACTACCCTATGGCTACACCTTC.